A single sample is the source of the 14 T cell receptor beta chains below, sequenced in a study of cytomegalovirus exposure and HLA in healthy donors. PCR amplification relied on 60 Vbeta primers (plus 13 Jbeta primers). Sequencing used immunoSEQ multiplex PCR; TCRdb keeps in-frame clones, though not all of them. The sample shows around 150,000 clones, around 77% of them seen only once. The sequenced sample consisted of PBMCs. The source is a man in his thirties or forties in good health and CMV-seronegative.

The V and J genes are TRBV23-1 and TRBJ2-2, with D possibly matching TRBD2 (6 bases). TRBV23-1 is an ORF; its function is uncertain. The length of the CDR3 is 14 residues. Deletions cut 5 bases from V and 4 bases from J, with 11 bases between. The CDR3 coding sequence is TGCGCCAGCAGTTTCCAGGGAGGCACCGGGGAGCTGTTTTTT. Encoded protein: CASSFQGGTGELFF.

The J gene is TRBJ2-3, the V gene TRBV4-1, with TRBD2 matching 13 bases. V was clipped by 1 base and J by 7 bases; unmatched bases: 5. Per germline, CDR1 MGHRA and CDR2 YSYEKL. This CDR3 has 16 amino acids. CDR3 protein: CASSQVGTSGINTQYF. For the CDR3, the DNA is TGCGCCAGCAGCCAAGTGGGGACTAGCGGGATTAATACGCAGTATTTT.

The rearrangement joins TRBV5-4 to TRBJ2-1; 8 bases line up with TRBD2. The CDR3 runs to 16 residues. V dropped 3 bases and J dropped 7; count of bases not matched to a gene: 12. The V gene's germline CDR1 is SGHNT and CDR2 YYREEE (reference sequence). CDR3 bases: TGTGCCAGCAGCTCCTACCCCGGGAGGGCCTTGAATGAGCAGTTCTTC. It specifies CASSSYPGRALNEQFF.

This chain uses TRBV10-3 with TRBJ2-3; 7 positions match TRBD2. Germline V gives CDR1 ENHRY, CDR2 SYGVKD. The V segment lost 4 bases and the J segment 2 bases; nucleotides outside the gene matches: 9. The CDR3 runs to 16 residues. CDR3 region: CAISAKAGALTDTQYF. The CDR3 region has the DNA TGTGCCATCAGTGCAAAGGCGGGAGCCCTCACAGATACGCAGTATTTT.

The rearrangement uses TRBV21-1 and TRBJ2-1; no check of the table's D call, TRBD2, against the DNA was made. TRBV21-1 counts as a pseudogene. This CDR3 comprises 12 residues. CDR3 coding DNA: TGTGCCAGCAGCAAAGAGCCGAATGAGCAGTTCTTC. It is translated as CASSKEPNEQFF.

This clone has only one observation. The rearrangement uses TRBV5-4 and TRBJ2-7; 15 bases line up with TRBD2. Germline V lookup: CDR1 SGHNT, CDR2 YYREEE (reference sequence). The CDR3 consists of 16 residues. V lost 5 bases, J lost 2 bases, and 5 bases stayed unmatched. The CDR3 loop is CASSGLAGGIAYEQYF. The CDR3 nucleotides read TGTGCCAGCAGTGGACTAGCGGGAGGGATAGCCTACGAGCAGTACTTC. The full variable domain, with the rest looked up from reference TRBV5-4 and TRBJ2-7, is ETGVTQSPTHLIKTRGQQVTLRCSSQSGHNTVSWYQQALGQGPQFIFQYYREEENGRGNFPPRFSGLQFPNYSSELNVNALELDDSALYLCASSGLAGGIAYEQYFGPGTRLTVT.

The gene calls are TRBV29-1 and TRBJ2-7; the match to TRBD1 covers 7 bases. The germline gives CDR1 SQVTM, CDR2 ANQGSEA. The CDR3 consists of 12 residues. V was pared by 4 bases and J by 5 bases, with 5 bases of the junction left unmatched. CDR3 sequence (DNA): TGCAGCGTTGGTACAGGGGTCCACGAGCAGTACTTC. It is translated as CSVGTGVHEQYF.

Here the CDR3 reads CASSVNPTSYEQYF. The CDR3 nucleotides read TGTGCCAGCAGCGTCAATCCAACTTCCTACGAGCAGTACTTC. The V gene is TRBV11-1, the J gene TRBJ2-7; D is undetermined. The CDR3 contains 14 residues. V dropped 5 bases and J dropped 1 base, with 12 bases sitting between them. CDR1 and CDR2 from the germline V gene are SGHAT and FQDESV (reference sequence). Together with reference TRBV11-1 and TRBJ2-7, the CDR3 gives the full variable domain: EAEVAQSPRYKITEKSQAVAFWCDPISGHATLYWYRQILGQGPELLVQFQDESVVDDSQLPKDRFSAERLKGVDSTLKIQPAELGDSAMYLCASSVNPTSYEQYFGPGTRLTVT.

This chain uses TRBV25-1 with TRBJ2-7; D not resolved. The V end was cut by 4 bases, the J end by 2 bases, with 12 bases between. The CDR3 length is 14 residues. The germline V gene has CDR1 MGHDK and CDR2 SYGVNS. The chain's CDR3 is CASSGGLETYEQYF. DNA of the CDR3: TGTGCCAGCAGTGGAGGCCTTGAAACCTACGAGCAGTACTTC.

The rearrangement uses TRBV7-8 and TRBJ2-3; the match to TRBD2 covers 7 bases. The V and J ends lost 2 bases and 2 bases, in that order; junction bases with no gene match: 7. This CDR3 is built from 16 residues. Germline values: CDR1 SGHVS, CDR2 FQNEAQ. This chain's CDR3 is CASSLRSSGFTDTQYF. Written as DNA, the CDR3 is TGTGCCAGCAGCTTACGGTCTAGCGGATTCACAGATACGCAGTATTTT.

The chain is built from TRBV2 and TRBJ2-2; TRBD2 matches 7 bases. Germline trimming cut 4 bases from V and 0 bases from J; bases unmatched to any gene: 14. Germline CDR1 is SNHLY and CDR2 is FYNNEI. The CDR3 runs 19 residues. The CDR3 protein is CASSGKASGVFANTGELFF. DNA of the CDR3: TGTGCCAGCAGTGGAAAGGCTAGCGGAGTGTTCGCGAACACCGGGGAGCTGTTTTTT.

In nucleotides, the CDR3 is TGTGCCACCAGCGACAGGGGGATCGGAAACACCATATATTTT. It is translated as CATSDRGIGNTIYF. The chain links TRBV15 to TRBJ1-3, with 9 positions matching TRBD1. Germline V CDR1 and CDR2: LNHNV, YYDKDF (reference sequence). This CDR3 region has 14 residues. V shed 5 bases and J 4 bases; nucleotides not matched to a gene: 3.

This clone was detected a few times. The chain combines TRBV19 with TRBJ2-7; TRBD2 agrees at 12 bases. This CDR3 has 14 amino acids. Losses at the gene ends were 4 bases for V and 5 bases for J; bases not matched to a gene: 3. The V gene's germline CDR1 is LNHDA and CDR2 SQIVND (reference sequence). The CDR3 is CASSRLAGADEQYF. The DNA for the CDR3 is TGTGCCAGTAGTAGACTAGCGGGAGCTGACGAGCAGTACTTC.

V is TRBV7-2 and J is TRBJ1-5; the D is unclear. Germline V CDR1 and CDR2: SGHTA, FQGNSA. CDR3 size: 13 residues. V lost 5 bases and J lost 7, with 12 bases in between. The CDR3 DNA reads as TGTGCCAGCAGCATTCGTGGGGAGCAGCCCCAGCATTTT. It specifies CASSIRGEQPQHF.